Given below is one T cell receptor beta chain in context. Its cognate antigen is unknown. This record belongs to a study of Graves' ophthalmopathy and Graves' hyperthyroidism. Findings of the study overall: Blood also carried most expanded thyroid clonotypes exceeding 0.001 frequency.

Investigators amplified TCR beta CDR3 regions from RNA transcripts. Second-round multiplex PCR came after first-round RT-PCR with HTBI primers. From the multiplex PCR reads, TCRdb called clonotypes with MiXCR, one entry per CDR3 protein. The sample consists of over 650,000 distinct CDR3 sequences, about two fifths of them appearing once. Unmatched junction bases numbered 11, after V lost 5 bases and J lost 6 bases. Germline V gene sequence: CDR1 SGHVT, CDR2 SQSDAQ. The CDR3 loop spans 17 amino acids. Sequencing used peripheral blood. The receptor was isolated from an adult man with Graves' ophthalmopathy. This chain links TRBV7-4 with TRBJ2-2; 11 bases fit TRBD2. The CDR3 is CASSPGLGLAGAGELFF. CDR3 nucleotides: TGTGCCAGCAGCCCGGGATTAGGACTAGCGGGCGCCGGGGAGCTGTTTTTT.